This T cell receptor (beta chain) was sequenced in a study of blood T cell repertoires in COVID-19. Study at large: Specimens from acute and convalescent COVID-19 originated in the United States, Italy and Spain. PBMCs, B-cell-depleted T cells, or T cells were the source of the cDNA or gDNA that made up the material.

Residents of 24 US areas, aged about 18 to 89 years, made up the participants. Germline CDR1 reads SGHAT; CDR2 reads FQNNGV. This CDR3 comprises 12 residues. V was clipped by 6 bases and J by 6 bases, with 11 bases between them. In the source study's methods: Cell counts per sample came from amplifying reference gene primers. Profiling relied on immunoSEQ multiplex PCR, and the TCRdb table lists in-frame clones only, not all of them. V and J calls and clone size are as listed in that table; D and trimming were resolved from the DNA. This sample has about 260,000 clones; 80% to 90% occur once, and the top ten carry approximately 2.5%.

Source material: PBMCs or T cells enriched from blood (not recorded which). This TCR was recovered from a woman under 30 who had recovered from COVID-19. V gene TRBV11-2 combines with J gene TRBJ1-1; unclear D gene. CDR3 nucleotide sequence: TGTGCCAGCAGTTCAGACGGGGCTGAAGCTTTCTTT. It encodes CASSSDGAEAFF.